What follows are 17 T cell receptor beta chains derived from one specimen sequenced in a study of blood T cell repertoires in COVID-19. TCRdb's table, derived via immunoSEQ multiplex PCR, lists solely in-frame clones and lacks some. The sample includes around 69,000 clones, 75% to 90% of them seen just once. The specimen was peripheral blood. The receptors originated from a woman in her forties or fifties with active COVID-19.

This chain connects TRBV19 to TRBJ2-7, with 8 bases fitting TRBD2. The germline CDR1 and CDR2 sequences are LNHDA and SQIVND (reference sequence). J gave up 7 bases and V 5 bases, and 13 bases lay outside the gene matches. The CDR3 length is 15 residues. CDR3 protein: CASSDRRAGGREQYF. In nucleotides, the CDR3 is TGTGCCAGTAGTGACCGGCGGGCGGGAGGTCGTGAGCAGTACTTC.

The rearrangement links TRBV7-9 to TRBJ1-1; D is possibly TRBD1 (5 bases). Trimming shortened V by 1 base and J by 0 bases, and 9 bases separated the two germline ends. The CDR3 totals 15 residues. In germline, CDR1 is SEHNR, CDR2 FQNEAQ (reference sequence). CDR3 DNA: TGTGCCAGCAGCTTAGGACCAGGGATGAACACTGAAGCTTTCTTT. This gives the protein CASSLGPGMNTEAFF.

The CDR3 DNA follows: TGCGCCAGCAGCCAGGGGGCGAGGGAGTCCTACAATGAGCAGTTCTTC. This encodes CASSQGARESYNEQFF. The chain uses TRBV5-1 and TRBJ2-1, with 8 bases matching TRBD1. CDR1 and CDR2 from the germline V gene are SGHRS and YFSETQ. CDR3 length: 16 residues. V was pared by 4 bases and J by 1 base, with 7 bases of the junction left unmatched.

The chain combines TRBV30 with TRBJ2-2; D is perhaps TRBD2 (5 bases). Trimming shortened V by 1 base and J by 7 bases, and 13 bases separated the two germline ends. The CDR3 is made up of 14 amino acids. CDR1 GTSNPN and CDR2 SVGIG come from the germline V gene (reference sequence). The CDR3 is CAWSGSGWDGELFF. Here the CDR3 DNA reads TGTGCCTGGAGTGGAAGCGGATGGGACGGGGAGCTGTTTTTT.

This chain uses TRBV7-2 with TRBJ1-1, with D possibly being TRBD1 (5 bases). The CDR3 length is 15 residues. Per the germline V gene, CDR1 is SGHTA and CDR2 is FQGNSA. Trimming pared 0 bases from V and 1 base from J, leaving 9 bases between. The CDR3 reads CASSLAGGTNTEAFF. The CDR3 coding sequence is TGTGCCAGCAGCTTAGCGGGGGGGACGAACACTGAAGCTTTCTTT.

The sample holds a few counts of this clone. CDR3 sequence reads: CASSLGRGGEQYF. In nucleotides, the CDR3 is TGTGCCAGCAGCTTAGGACGGGGAGGCGAGCAGTACTTC. The chain combines TRBV7-9 with TRBJ2-7; possible D gene TRBD2, 6 bases. V shed 1 base and J shed 6 bases, with 10 bases lying between them. CDR3 length equals 13 residues. Germline-derived CDR1 and CDR2 are SEHNR and FQNEAQ (reference sequence). The entire variable domain, with the rest obtained from reference TRBV7-9 and TRBJ2-7, is as follows: DTGVSQNPRHKITKRGQNVTFRCDPISEHNRLYWYRQTLGQGPEFLTYFQNEAQLEKSRLLSDRFSAERPKGSFSTLEIQRTEQGDSAMYLCASSLGRGGEQYFGPGTRLTVT.

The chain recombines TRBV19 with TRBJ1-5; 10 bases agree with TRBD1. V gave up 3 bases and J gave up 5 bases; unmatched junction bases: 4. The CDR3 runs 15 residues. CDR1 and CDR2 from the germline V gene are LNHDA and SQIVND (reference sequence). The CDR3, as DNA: TGTGCCAGTAGTATCGACAGGGGGCGCGATCAGCCCCAGCATTTT. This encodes CASSIDRGRDQPQHF.

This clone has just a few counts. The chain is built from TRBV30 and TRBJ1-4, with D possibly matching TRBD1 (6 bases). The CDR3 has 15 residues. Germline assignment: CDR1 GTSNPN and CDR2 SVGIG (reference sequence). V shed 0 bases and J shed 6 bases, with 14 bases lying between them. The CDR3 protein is CAWSVGGDPYEKLFF. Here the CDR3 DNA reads TGTGCCTGGAGTGTAGGGGGGGACCCATATGAAAAACTGTTTTTT.

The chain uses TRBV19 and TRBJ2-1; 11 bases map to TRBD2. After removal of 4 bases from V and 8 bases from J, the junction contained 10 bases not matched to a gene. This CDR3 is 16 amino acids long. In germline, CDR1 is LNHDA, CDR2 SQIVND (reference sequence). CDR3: CASSTRTSGRPYEQFF. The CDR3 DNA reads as TGTGCCAGTAGTACGCGTACTAGCGGGAGACCCTATGAGCAGTTCTTC.

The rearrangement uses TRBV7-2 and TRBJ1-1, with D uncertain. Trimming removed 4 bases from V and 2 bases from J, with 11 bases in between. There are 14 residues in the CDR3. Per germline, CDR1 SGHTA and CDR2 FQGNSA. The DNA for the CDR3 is TGTGCCAGCAGCTACAGTAATTTAAACACTGAAGCTTTCTTT. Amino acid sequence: CASSYSNLNTEAFF.

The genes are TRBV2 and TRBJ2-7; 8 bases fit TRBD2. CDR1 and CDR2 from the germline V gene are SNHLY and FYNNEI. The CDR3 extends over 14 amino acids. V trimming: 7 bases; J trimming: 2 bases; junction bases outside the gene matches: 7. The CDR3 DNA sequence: TGTGCCAGCACCGGCCTAGCGGGTACCTACGAGCAGTACTTC. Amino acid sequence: CASTGLAGTYEQYF.

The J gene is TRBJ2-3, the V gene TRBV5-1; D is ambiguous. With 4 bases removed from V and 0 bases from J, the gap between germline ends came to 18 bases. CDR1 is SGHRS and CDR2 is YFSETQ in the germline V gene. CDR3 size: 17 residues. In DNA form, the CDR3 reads TGCGCCAGCAGCGAACCACTACAAGGAAAGAGCACAGATACGCAGTATTTT. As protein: CASSEPLQGKSTDTQYF.

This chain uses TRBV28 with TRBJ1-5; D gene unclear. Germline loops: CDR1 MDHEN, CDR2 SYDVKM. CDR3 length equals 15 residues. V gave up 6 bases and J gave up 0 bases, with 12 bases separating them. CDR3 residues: CASRIRGFSNQPQHF. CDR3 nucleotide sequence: TGTGCCAGCAGAATTCGGGGATTTAGCAATCAGCCCCAGCATTTT.

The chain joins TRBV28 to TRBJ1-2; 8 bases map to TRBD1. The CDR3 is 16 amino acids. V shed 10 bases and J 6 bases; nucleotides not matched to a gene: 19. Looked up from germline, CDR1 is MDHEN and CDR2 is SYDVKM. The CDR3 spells CAITTSSGQGGNGYTF. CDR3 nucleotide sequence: TGTGCCATCACTACCAGCTCCGGACAGGGAGGGAATGGCTACACCTTC.

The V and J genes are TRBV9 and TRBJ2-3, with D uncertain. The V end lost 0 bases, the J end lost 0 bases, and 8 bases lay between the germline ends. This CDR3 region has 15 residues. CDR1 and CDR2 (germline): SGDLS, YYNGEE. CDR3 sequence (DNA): TGTGCCAGCAGCGTAGGGGCGTCTAGCACAGATACGCAGTATTTT. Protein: CASSVGASSTDTQYF.

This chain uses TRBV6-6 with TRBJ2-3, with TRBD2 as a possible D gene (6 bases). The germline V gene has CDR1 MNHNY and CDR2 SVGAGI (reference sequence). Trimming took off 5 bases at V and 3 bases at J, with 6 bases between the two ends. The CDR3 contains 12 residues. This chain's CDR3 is CASSGGTDTQYF. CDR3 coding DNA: TGTGCCAGCAGTGGGGGGACAGATACGCAGTATTTT.

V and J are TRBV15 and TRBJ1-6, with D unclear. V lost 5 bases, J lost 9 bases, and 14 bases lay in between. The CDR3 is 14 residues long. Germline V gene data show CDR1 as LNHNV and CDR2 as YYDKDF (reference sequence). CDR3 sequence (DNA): TGTGCCACCAGCGCCTCAGGTGAGGGTTCACCCCTCCACTTT. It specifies CATSASGEGSPLHF.